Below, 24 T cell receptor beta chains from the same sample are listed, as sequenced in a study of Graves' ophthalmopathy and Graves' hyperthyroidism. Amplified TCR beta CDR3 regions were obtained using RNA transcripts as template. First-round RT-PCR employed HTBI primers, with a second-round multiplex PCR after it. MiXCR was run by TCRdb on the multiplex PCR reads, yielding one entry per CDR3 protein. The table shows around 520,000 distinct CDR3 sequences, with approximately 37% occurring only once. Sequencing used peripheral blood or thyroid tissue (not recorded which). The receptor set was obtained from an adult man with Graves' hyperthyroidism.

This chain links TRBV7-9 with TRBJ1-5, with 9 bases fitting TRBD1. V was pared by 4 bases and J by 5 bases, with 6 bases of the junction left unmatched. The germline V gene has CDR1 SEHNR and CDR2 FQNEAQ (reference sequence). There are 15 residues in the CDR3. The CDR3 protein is CASSSTGTGHQPQHF. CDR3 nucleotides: TGTGCCAGCAGCTCCACCGGGACAGGGCATCAGCCCCAGCATTTT.

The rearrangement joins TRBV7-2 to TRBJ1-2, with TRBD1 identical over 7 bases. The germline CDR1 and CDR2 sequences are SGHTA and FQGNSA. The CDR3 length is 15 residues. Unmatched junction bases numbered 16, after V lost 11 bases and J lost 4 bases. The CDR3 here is CAGGGGLGTVYGYTF. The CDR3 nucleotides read TGTGCCGGGGGGGGGGGGCTGGGGACAGTCTATGGCTACACCTTC.

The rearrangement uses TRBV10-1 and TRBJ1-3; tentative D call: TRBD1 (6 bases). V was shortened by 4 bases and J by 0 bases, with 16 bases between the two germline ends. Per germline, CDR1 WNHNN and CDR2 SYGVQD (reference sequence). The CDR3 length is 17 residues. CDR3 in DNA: TGCGCCAGCAGTGTGGGACACCGGAGCCTCTCTGGAAACACCATATATTTT. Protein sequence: CASSVGHRSLSGNTIYF.

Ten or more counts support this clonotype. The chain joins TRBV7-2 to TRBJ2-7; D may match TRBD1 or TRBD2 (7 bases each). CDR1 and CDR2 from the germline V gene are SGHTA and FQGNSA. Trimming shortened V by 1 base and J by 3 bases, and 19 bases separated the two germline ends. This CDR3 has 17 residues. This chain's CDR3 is CASSLEGGGVAIYEQYF. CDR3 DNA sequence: TGTGCCAGCAGCTTAGAGGGAGGGGGCGTAGCTATCTACGAGCAGTACTTC.

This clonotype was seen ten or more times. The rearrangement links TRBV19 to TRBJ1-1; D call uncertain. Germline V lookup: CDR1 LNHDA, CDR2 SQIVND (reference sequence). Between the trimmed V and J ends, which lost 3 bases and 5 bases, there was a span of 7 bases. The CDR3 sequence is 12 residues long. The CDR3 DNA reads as TGTGCCAGTAGTATGAGTAGGACTGAAGCTTTCTTT. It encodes CASSMSRTEAFF.

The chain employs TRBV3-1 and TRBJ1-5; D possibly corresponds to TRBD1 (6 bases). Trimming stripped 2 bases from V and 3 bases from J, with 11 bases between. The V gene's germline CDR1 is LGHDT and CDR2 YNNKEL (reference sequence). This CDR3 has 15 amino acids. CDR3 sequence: CASSQKGQFNQPQHF. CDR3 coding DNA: TGTGCCAGCAGCCAAAAAGGACAGTTCAATCAGCCCCAGCATTTT. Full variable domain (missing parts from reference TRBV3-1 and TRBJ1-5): DTAVSQTPKYLVTQMGNDKSIKCEQNLGHDTMYWYKQDSKKFLKIMFSYNNKELIINETVPNRFSPKSPDKAHLNLHINSLELGDSAVYFCASSQKGQFNQPQHFGDGTRLSIL.

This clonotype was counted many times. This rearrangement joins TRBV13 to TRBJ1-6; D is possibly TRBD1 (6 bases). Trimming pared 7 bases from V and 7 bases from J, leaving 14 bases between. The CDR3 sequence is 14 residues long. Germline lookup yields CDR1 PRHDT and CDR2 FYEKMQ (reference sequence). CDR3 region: CASTEQGANSPLHF. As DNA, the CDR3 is TGTGCCAGCACCGAACAGGGAGCGAATTCACCCCTCCACTTT.

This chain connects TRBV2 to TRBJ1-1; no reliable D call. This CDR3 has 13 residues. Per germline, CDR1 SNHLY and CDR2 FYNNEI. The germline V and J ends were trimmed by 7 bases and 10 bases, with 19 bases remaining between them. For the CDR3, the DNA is TGTGCCAGCACCGGTGGTCTCCCTCTCGGAGCTTTCTTT. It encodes CASTGGLPLGAFF.

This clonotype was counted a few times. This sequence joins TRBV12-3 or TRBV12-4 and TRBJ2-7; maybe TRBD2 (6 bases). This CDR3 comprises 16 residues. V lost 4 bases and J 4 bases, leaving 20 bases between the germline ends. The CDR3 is CASSSTRTLAWYEQYF. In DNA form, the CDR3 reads TGTGCCAGCAGTTCGACCAGGACACTAGCTTGGTACGAGCAGTACTTC.

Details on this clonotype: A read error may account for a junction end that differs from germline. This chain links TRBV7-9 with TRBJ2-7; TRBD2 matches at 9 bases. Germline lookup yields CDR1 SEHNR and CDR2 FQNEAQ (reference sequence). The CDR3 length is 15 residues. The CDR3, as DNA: TGCGCCAGCGGGATTAGCGGGGGACCCTACAATGAGCAGTACTTC. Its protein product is CASGISGGPYNEQYF.

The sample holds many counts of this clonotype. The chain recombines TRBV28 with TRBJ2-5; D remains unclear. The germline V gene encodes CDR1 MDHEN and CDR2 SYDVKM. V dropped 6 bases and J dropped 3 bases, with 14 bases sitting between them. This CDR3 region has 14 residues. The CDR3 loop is CASRSVDLKETQYF. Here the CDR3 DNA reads TGTGCCAGCAGGTCGGTCGACCTCAAAGAGACCCAGTACTTC.

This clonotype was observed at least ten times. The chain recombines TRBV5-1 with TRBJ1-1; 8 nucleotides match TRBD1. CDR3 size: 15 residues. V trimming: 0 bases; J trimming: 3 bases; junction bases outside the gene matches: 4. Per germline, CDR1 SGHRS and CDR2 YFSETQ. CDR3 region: CASSLGQGRYTEAFF. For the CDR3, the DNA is TGCGCCAGCAGCTTGGGACAGGGGCGATACACTGAAGCTTTCTTT.

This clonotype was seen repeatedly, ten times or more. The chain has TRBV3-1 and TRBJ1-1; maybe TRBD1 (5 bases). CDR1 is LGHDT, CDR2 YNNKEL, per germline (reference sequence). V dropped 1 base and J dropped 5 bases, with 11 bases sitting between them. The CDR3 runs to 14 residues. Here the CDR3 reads CASSQGQGVTEAFF. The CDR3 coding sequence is TGTGCCAGCAGCCAAGGTCAGGGAGTAACTGAAGCTTTCTTT.

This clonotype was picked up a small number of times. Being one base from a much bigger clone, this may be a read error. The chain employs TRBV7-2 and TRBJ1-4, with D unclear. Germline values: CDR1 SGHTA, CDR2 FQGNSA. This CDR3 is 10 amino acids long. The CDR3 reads CATPNEELFF. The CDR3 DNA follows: TGTGCCACTCCTAATGAAGAACTGTTTTTT.

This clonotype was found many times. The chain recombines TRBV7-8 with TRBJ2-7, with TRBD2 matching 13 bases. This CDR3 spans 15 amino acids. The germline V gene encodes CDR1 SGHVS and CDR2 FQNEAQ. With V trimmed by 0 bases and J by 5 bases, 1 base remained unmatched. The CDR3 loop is CASSLALAGGDEQYF. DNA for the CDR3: TGTGCCAGCAGCTTAGCACTAGCGGGGGGGGACGAGCAGTACTTC.

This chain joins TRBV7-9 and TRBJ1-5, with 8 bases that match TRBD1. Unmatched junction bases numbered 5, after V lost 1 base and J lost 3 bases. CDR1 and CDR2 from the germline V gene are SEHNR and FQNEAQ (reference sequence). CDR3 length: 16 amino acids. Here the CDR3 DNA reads TGTGCCAGCAGCTTAGTCAGGACAGGGTCCAATCAGCCCCAGCATTTT. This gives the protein CASSLVRTGSNQPQHF.

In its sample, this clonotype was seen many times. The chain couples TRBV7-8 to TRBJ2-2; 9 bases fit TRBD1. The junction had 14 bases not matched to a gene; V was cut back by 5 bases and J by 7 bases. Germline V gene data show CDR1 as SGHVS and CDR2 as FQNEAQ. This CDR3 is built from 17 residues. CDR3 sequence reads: CASSPHLGTGTRGELFF. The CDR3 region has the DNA TGTGCCAGCAGCCCGCATCTCGGGACAGGGACCCGCGGGGAGCTGTTTTTT.

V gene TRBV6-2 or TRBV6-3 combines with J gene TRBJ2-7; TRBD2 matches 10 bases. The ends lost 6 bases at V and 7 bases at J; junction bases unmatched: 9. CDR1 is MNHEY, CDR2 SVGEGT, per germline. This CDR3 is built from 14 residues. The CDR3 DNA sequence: TGTGCCAGCAGCAGGCTAGCGGGAGTTCAAGAGCAGTACTTC. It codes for CASSRLAGVQEQYF.

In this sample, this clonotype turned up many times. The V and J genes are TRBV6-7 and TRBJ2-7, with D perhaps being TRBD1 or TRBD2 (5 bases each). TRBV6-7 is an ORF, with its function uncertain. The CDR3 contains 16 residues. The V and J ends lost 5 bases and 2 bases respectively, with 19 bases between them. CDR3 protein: CASSLPGPGRAYEQYF. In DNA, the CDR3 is TGTGCCAGCAGTCTGCCCGGACCGGGACGGGCCTACGAGCAGTACTTC.

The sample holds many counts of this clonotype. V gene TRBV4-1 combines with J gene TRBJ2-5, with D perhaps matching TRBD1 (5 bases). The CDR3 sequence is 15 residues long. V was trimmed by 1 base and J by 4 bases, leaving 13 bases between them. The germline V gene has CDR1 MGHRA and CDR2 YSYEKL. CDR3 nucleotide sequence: TGCGCCAGCAGCCAAGTACGGGTGGGGCTAGAGACCCAGTACTTC. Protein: CASSQVRVGLETQYF.

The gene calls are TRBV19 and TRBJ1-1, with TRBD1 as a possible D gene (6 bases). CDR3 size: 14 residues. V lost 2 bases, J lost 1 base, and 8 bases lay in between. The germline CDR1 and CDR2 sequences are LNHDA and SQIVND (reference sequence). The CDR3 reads CASSIRGANTEAFF. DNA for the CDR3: TGTGCCAGTAGTATAAGGGGGGCGAACACTGAAGCTTTCTTT.

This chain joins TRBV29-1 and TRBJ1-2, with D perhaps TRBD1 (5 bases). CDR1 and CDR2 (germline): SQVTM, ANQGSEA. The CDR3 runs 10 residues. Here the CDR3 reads CSESGFGYTF. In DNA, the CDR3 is TGCAGTGAGTCAGGGTTCGGCTACACCTTC. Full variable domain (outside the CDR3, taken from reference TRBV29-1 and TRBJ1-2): SAVISQKPSRDICQRGTSLTIQCQVDSQVTMMFWYRQQPGQSLTLIATANQGSEATYESGFVIDKFPISRPNLTFSTLTVSNMSPEDSSIYLCSESGFGYTFGSGTRLTVV.

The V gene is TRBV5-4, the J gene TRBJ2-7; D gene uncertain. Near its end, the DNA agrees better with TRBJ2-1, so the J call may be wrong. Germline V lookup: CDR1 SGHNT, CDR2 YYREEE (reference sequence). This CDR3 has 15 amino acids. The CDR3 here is CASSLAVGSVDEQFF. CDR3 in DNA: TGTGCCAGCAGCTTGGCGGTAGGGTCGGTCGATGAGCAGTTCTTC.

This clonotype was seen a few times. CDR3 in amino acids: CAWITGRAGELFF. CDR3 coding DNA: TGTGCCTGGATAACAGGGCGTGCCGGGGAGCTGTTTTTT. The chain employs TRBV30 and TRBJ2-2; perhaps TRBD1 as D (6 bases). Germline CDR1 is GTSNPN and CDR2 is SVGIG (reference sequence). The CDR3 runs 13 residues. Between the trimmed V and J ends, which lost 4 bases and 6 bases, there was a span of 12 bases.